The entry that follows covers one T cell receptor beta chain sequence. Germline-derived CDR1 and CDR2 are SGDLS and YYNGEE. The V and J ends lost 0 bases and 6 bases, in that order; junction bases with no gene match: 7. The CDR3 spans 15 residues. These data come from a study of control samples from healthy donors and cancer patients. Profiled with immunoSEQ multiplex PCR; TCRdb holds only in-frame clones, not every one. Of about 75,000 clones listed, around 84% are singletons. The source material was blood. This TCR was recovered from a man aged 45-65 years in good health. This chain uses TRBV9 with TRBJ2-3; TRBD2 matches 7 bases. Here the CDR3 DNA reads TGTGCCAGCAGCGTAGGGACTAGGGGCCTCGATACGCAGTATTTT. This gives the protein CASSVGTRGLDTQYF.